This T cell receptor beta chain was identified in a study of blood T cell repertoires in COVID-19. TCRdb's copy holds only in-frame clones and misses some; the assay was immunoSEQ multiplex PCR. The sample consists of about 140,000 clones, about 83% of them appearing once. CDR3 length: 13 residues. Germline assignment: CDR1 LNHDA and CDR2 SQIVND (reference sequence). Trimming took 10 bases from V and 1 from J; bases not matched to a gene: 6. This clone has just one count. This chain links TRBV19 with TRBJ1-1, with TRBD1 matching over 7 bases. The sequenced sample consisted of peripheral blood. This receptor was obtained from a man aged 50 to 59 with acute or convalescent COVID-19. CDR3 sequence: CATANRGNTEAFF. The CDR3, as DNA: TGTGCCACCGCGAACAGGGGGAACACTGAAGCTTTCTTT.